A selection of T cell receptor beta chains follows, all from one sample in a study of identifying expanded T cells in peripheral blood. The protocol was immunoSEQ multiplex PCR, while the TCRdb copy is restricted to in-frame clones and leaves out a portion. The sample yields about 52,000 clones, roughly 82% seen once. The specimen sequenced was blood. The receptor source for this set is a person aged 18 to 70 in good health. Both conserved end residues are part of each CDR3. A D gene is named only where the DNA matches it firmly. Rows may omit the clone size; those that give it use once, few, many or a size class.

CDR3 DNA | CDR3 protein | D gene | J gene | V gene | clone size
TGTGCCAGCAGCTTGAGCAGGGGAGGAGAGACCCAGTACTTC | CASSLSRGGETQYF | . | TRBJ2-5 | TRBV7-2 | .
TGTGCCAGCAGCAAAGAACAGGGGGCCCCCTCCGACAAAAACATTCAGTACTTC | CASSKEQGAPSDKNIQYF | . | TRBJ2-4 | TRBV21-1 | .
TGTGCCAGCAGCCAAGATTCCAGTAGCGGGGCTCCCGGTACGCAGTATTTT | CASSQDSSSGAPGTQYF | TRBD2 | TRBJ2-3 | TRBV4-2 | .
TGTGCCAGCCTCACACCCAGGCAAGCTTTCTTT | CASLTPRQAFF | . | TRBJ1-1 | TRBV6-6 | .
TGCGCCAGCAGATTCAGTATCAATCAGCCCCAGCATTTT | CASRFSINQPQHF | . | TRBJ1-5 | TRBV10-2 | .
TGTGCCAGAAGCCCGGACCTCTGGGGGGTAATAGAGACCCAGTACTTC | CARSPDLWGVIETQYF | . | TRBJ2-5 | TRBV5-3 | .
TGTGCCAGCAGCTTAGGGGGCCGAACAGCTAATTCACCCCTCCACTTT | CASSLGGRTANSPLHF | . | TRBJ1-6 | TRBV7-2 | .
TGTGCCACTAAAGTGGGGAACTATGGCTACACCTTC | CATKVGNYGYTF | . | TRBJ1-2 | TRBV19 | .
TGTGCCTGGAGTGAAGGGCGGCGGTATGCGAACTATGGCTACACCTTC | CAWSEGRRYANYGYTF | . | TRBJ1-2 | TRBV30 | .
TGTGCCAGTAGTAGAAAGACTAGCGGCGGCGATGAGCAGTTCTTC | CASSRKTSGGDEQFF | TRBD2 | TRBJ2-1 | TRBV19 | .
TGTGCCAGCAGTGCATCAGGGGGCTACACCTTC | CASSASGGYTF | . | TRBJ1-2 | TRBV6-4 | .
TGTGCCAGCAGCGTGTCGGAGGGAAAGGGCAATGAGCAGTTCTTC | CASSVSEGKGNEQFF | . | TRBJ2-1 | TRBV9 | few
TGCGCCAGCAGCCAGGGTAACGAGCAGTACTTC | CASSQGNEQYF | . | TRBJ2-7 | TRBV4-1 | .
TGTGCCAGCAGTTACCGGGAGGGGGATGAGCAGTTCTTC | CASSYREGDEQFF | TRBD2 | TRBJ2-1 | TRBV6-5 | .
TGTGCCAGCAGTGGAACGATGAGTGAAGCTTTCTTT | CASSGTMSEAFF | . | TRBJ1-1 | TRBV6-1 | once
TGTGCCAGCAGTGCAACCATGAACACTGAAGCTTTCTTT | CASSATMNTEAFF | . | TRBJ1-1 | TRBV6-1 | .
TGTGCCAGCAGACGACCGGGACTAGCTTCTACCGGGGAGCTGTTTTTT | CASRRPGLASTGELFF | TRBD2 | TRBJ2-2 | TRBV27 | .
TGTGCCAGCAGCTATGGGGAAGGGTACACTGAAGCTTTCTTT | CASSYGEGYTEAFF | . | TRBJ1-1 | TRBV27 | .
TGTGCCACCGCGGGAGGGGCTGGCTACACCTTC | CATAGGAGYTF | . | TRBJ1-2 | TRBV10-2 | .
TGTGCCAGCAGCTTAGTCGCTAGCGGGAGGGCACGTCCCCCTTACGAGCAGTACTTC | CASSLVASGRARPPYEQYF | TRBD2 | TRBJ2-7 | TRBV11-3 | .
TGCGCCAGCAGCCAAGACTCCCTCTATGGCTACACCTTC | CASSQDSLYGYTF | . | TRBJ1-2 | TRBV5-1 | .
TGTGCCAGCAGAGCAGGGTACCAAGAGACCCAGTACTTC | CASRAGYQETQYF | . | TRBJ2-5 | TRBV6-6 | .
TGTGCCAGCAGCTTAGACAATCAGGGGATAGTCAGTAGGAACACCGGGGAGCTGTTTTTT | CASSLDNQGIVSRNTGELFF | . | TRBJ2-2 | TRBV7-8 | .
TGTGCCACCGGGAAGGGACTAGCGGAGGAGACCCAGTACTTC | CATGKGLAEETQYF | TRBD2 | TRBJ2-5 | TRBV2 | .
TGCGCCAGCAGTGAGCCGGCAAGGGGGCCCGGGGCTGAAGCTTTCTTT | CASSEPARGPGAEAFF | TRBD1 | TRBJ1-1 | TRBV10-2 | .
TGTGCCAGTAGTCCTAGACAGGGTAATATCGCTGAAGCTTTCTTT | CASSPRQGNIAEAFF | TRBD1 | TRBJ1-1 | TRBV19 | once
TGTGCCAGTAGGGCTGCGGGGGGGTCAGATACGCAGTATTTT | CASRAAGGSDTQYF | TRBD2 | TRBJ2-3 | TRBV19 | once
TGTGCCAGCAGTTACCGGGGGGGCAATCAGCCCCAGCATTTT | CASSYRGGNQPQHF | . | TRBJ1-5 | TRBV6-5 | .
TGTGCCAGCAGTTTATTCGAAGGGGAAGATACGCAGTATTTT | CASSLFEGEDTQYF | . | TRBJ2-3 | TRBV27 | .
TGTGCCAGTAGTATAGTCCCTAGCGGGAGTAACGAGCAGTACTTC | CASSIVPSGSNEQYF | TRBD2 | TRBJ2-7 | TRBV19 | once
TGCAGCGTTGGGGGGCAGGGGGAGGGCTACACCTTC | CSVGGQGEGYTF | TRBD1 | TRBJ1-2 | TRBV29-1 | .
TGTGCCAGCAGAGGGACTAGCGGGAGGGCCCTCGAGCAGTACTTC | CASRGTSGRALEQYF | TRBD2 | TRBJ2-7 | TRBV27 | .
TGCAGCGTTGAACGGACAGGGGGACGGACAGATACGCAGTATTTT | CSVERTGGRTDTQYF | TRBD1 | TRBJ2-3 | TRBV29-1 | once
TGTGCCAGCAGCCCCCAGGGGGAAGCAAACACCATATATTTT | CASSPQGEANTIYF | TRBD1 | TRBJ1-3 | TRBV7-9 | many
TGTGCCAGTAGGACCGGGACAGGGGGCCAAGAGACCCAGTACTTC | CASRTGTGGQETQYF | TRBD1 | TRBJ2-5 | TRBV19 | .
TGTGCCAGCAGCAAAAAGGGCCAGGGAGCCCTGGGGAGCAATCAGCCCCAGCATTTT | CASSKKGQGALGSNQPQHF | . | TRBJ1-5 | TRBV21-1 | .
TGTGCCAGCAGTTACGCGGCCAGGGGAGCCTATGGCTACACCTTC | CASSYAARGAYGYTF | . | TRBJ1-2 | TRBV6-5 | .
TGTGCCAGCGGACAGGGGGAGCACTTAAGCACAGATACGCAGTATTTT | CASGQGEHLSTDTQYF | TRBD1 | TRBJ2-3 | TRBV6-6 | .
TGTGCCAGCAGCGTAACGGCAGATACGCAGTATTTT | CASSVTADTQYF | . | TRBJ2-3 | TRBV9 | .
TGCGCCAGCGCATCGACTAGCGGGAGGGGAAATGAGCAGTTCTTC | CASASTSGRGNEQFF | TRBD2 | TRBJ2-1 | TRBV4-3 | .